The 25 T cell receptor beta chains in this list originate from one sample, sequenced in a study of radiotherapy plus CTLA-4 blockade in lung cancer. Libraries were prepared by immunoSEQ multiplex PCR; TCRdb keeps only in-frame clonotypes and omits some of them. The sample includes over 50,000 clones, around 85% of them seen just once. Here the sequenced sample was peripheral blood, taken from a patient treated with radiotherapy plus ipilimumab. The receptors shown here come from a human donor with non-small cell lung cancer who had a complete response to radiotherapy plus ipilimumab.

V is TRBV6-1 and J is TRBJ1-1; possibly TRBD1 for D (5 bases). Trimming took off 6 bases at V and 0 bases at J, with 14 bases between the two ends. Germline-derived CDR1 and CDR2 are MNHNS and SASEGT. The CDR3 is 15 amino acids. Here the CDR3 reads CASRPRQQMNTEAFF. The CDR3 coding sequence is TGTGCCAGCAGACCCAGACAGCAGATGAACACTGAAGCTTTCTTT.

The rearrangement links TRBV2 to TRBJ2-5; 8 bases match TRBD1. Germline V lookup: CDR1 SNHLY, CDR2 FYNNEI. Trimming at V came to 4 bases and at J to 5 bases, leaving 6 bases not matched to a gene. The CDR3 spans 14 residues. The CDR3 DNA is TGTGCCAGCAGTGTGGACAGGGCGTCGGAGACCCAGTACTTC. Amino acid sequence: CASSVDRASETQYF.

The CDR3 DNA is TGTGCCAGCAGTCAAGCCAGCGGGAGTAGTGAGACCCAGTACTTC. Residues: CASSQASGSSETQYF. The chain links TRBV6-6 to TRBJ2-5, with 8 bases fitting TRBD2. The CDR3 length is 15 residues. Germline V gene sequence: CDR1 MNHNY, CDR2 SVGAGI (reference sequence). Germline trimming cut 5 bases from V and 5 bases from J; bases unmatched to any gene: 10.

This clone was observed a few times. This CDR3 is CAISDRRQGASGYGYTF. CDR3 in DNA: TGTGCCATCAGTGACCGGAGACAGGGGGCTTCTGGCTATGGCTACACCTTC. The V gene is TRBV10-3, the J gene TRBJ1-2, with TRBD1 matching over 10 bases. Germline loops: CDR1 ENHRY, CDR2 SYGVKD. Trimming cost V 3 bases and J 4 bases; bases outside gene matches: 11. The CDR3 is made up of 17 amino acids.

The gene calls are TRBV7-9 and TRBJ1-2; D is possibly TRBD1 (6 bases). The CDR3 has 18 amino acids. With 5 bases removed from V and 5 bases from J, the gap between germline ends came to 27 bases. CDR1 is SEHNR and CDR2 is FQNEAQ in the germline V gene (reference sequence). CDR3 in DNA: TGTGCCAGCAGCCCCTGGACAGAGACCCTCGGGATTGGGTATGGCTACACCTTC. Residues: CASSPWTETLGIGYGYTF. Filled out from reference TRBV7-9 and TRBJ1-2, the complete variable domain reads DTGVSQNPRHKITKRGQNVTFRCDPISEHNRLYWYRQTLGQGPEFLTYFQNEAQLEKSRLLSDRFSAERPKGSFSTLEIQRTEQGDSAMYLCASSPWTETLGIGYGYTFGSGTRLTVV.

This clone was observed a few times. This chain joins TRBV7-9 and TRBJ1-1; D is unresolved. V was pared by 1 base and J by 1 base, with 7 bases between. CDR3 length: 14 amino acids. Germline CDR1 reads SEHNR; CDR2 reads FQNEAQ (reference sequence). Here the CDR3 DNA reads TGTGCCAGCAGCTTAGTTGTCGGGAACACTGAAGCTTTCTTT. Its protein is CASSLVVGNTEAFF.

The chain uses TRBV6-6 and TRBJ2-7, with 7 bases that match TRBD1. The CDR3 sequence is 14 residues long. CDR1 is MNHNY, CDR2 SVGAGI, per germline (reference sequence). Unmatched junction bases numbered 5, after V lost 0 bases and J lost 6 bases. The CDR3: CASSYSPRGSEQYV. CDR3 bases: TGTGCCAGCAGTTACTCCCCCAGGGGGAGCGAGCAGTACGTC.

This clone was seen a few times. The chain uses TRBV6-6 and TRBJ1-3; D is undetermined. CDR1 is MNHNY and CDR2 is SVGAGI in the germline V gene (reference sequence). This CDR3 region has 16 residues. Trimming removed 0 bases at V and 0 bases at J, with 9 bases between. CDR3 protein: CASSYSGRRSGNTIYF. CDR3 coding DNA: TGTGCCAGCAGTTACTCTGGCAGGCGCTCTGGAAACACCATATATTTT.

The chain employs TRBV6-6 and TRBJ1-6; no clear D. Between the trimmed V and J ends, which lost 3 bases and 8 bases, there was a span of 17 bases. This CDR3 is 16 amino acids long. Germline V gene sequence: CDR1 MNHNY, CDR2 SVGAGI (reference sequence). CDR3 DNA sequence: TGTGCCAGCAGTTATATGGTGCACCCGCGAGATTCACCCCTCCACTTT. It codes for CASSYMVHPRDSPLHF.

The chain combines TRBV6-4 with TRBJ1-1; weak D call: TRBD1 (5 bases). Germline CDR1 is MRHNA and CDR2 is SNTAGT. This CDR3 has 15 residues. Deletions cut 5 bases from V and 4 bases from J, with 17 bases between. The CDR3 spells CASSRLGGERTEAFF. CDR3 DNA: TGTGCCAGCAGTAGACTGGGAGGGGAACGCACTGAAGCTTTCTTT.

This clone came up a few times. This CDR3 is also generated by other DNA sequences in the sample. V usage is TRBV5-1 and J usage is TRBJ1-5, with 8 bases fitting TRBD1. In germline, CDR1 is SGHRS, CDR2 YFSETQ. The CDR3 is 15 amino acids. The J segment lost 0 bases and the V segment lost 3 bases, leaving 2 bases of the junction unmatched. The DNA of the CDR3 is TGCGCCAGCAGCTCGACAGGGGATAGCAATCAGCCCCAGCATTTT. This translates into CASSSTGDSNQPQHF. The full variable domain, in which reference TRBV5-1 and TRBJ1-5 provide the parts outside the CDR3, is KAGVTQTPRYLIKTRGQQVTLSCSPISGHRSVSWYQQTPGQGLQFLFEYFSETQRNKGNFPGRFSGRQFSNSRSEMNVSTLELGDSALYLCASSSTGDSNQPQHFGDGTRLSIL.

The rearrangement joins TRBV2 to TRBJ1-1; D unresolved. The germline gives CDR1 SNHLY, CDR2 FYNNEI. The V and J ends lost 3 bases and 1 base respectively, with 6 bases between them. There are 13 residues in the CDR3. CDR3 DNA: TGTGCCAGCAGTGAGAACGGGAACACTGAAGCTTTCTTT. This encodes CASSENGNTEAFF.

The chain couples TRBV7-2 to TRBJ2-2, with a possible D match to TRBD1 (6 bases). Trimming took 5 bases from V and 1 from J, leaving 8 bases between them. The CDR3 totals 14 residues. CDR1 SGHTA and CDR2 FQGNSA come from the germline V gene. CDR3 loop: CASSLGQNTGELFF. CDR3 nucleotides: TGTGCCAGCAGCCTGGGACAGAACACCGGGGAGCTGTTTTTT.

The chain couples TRBV15 to TRBJ1-5; D call uncertain. Germline CDR1 LNHNV, CDR2 YYDKDF (reference sequence). The ends were cut back, 6 bases at V and 0 bases at J, with 9 bases in the middle. CDR3 size: 14 residues. The CDR3 DNA is TGTGCCACCAGTACCGCTATTAGCAATCAGCCCCAGCATTTT. Translated: CATSTAISNQPQHF.

V is TRBV19 and J is TRBJ2-3; 9 positions agree with TRBD2. CDR3 size: 16 residues. CDR1 is LNHDA and CDR2 is SQIVND in the germline V gene (reference sequence). With V trimmed by 6 bases and J by 2 bases, 9 bases remained unmatched. The CDR3 spells CASREFASGITDTQYF. CDR3 DNA sequence: TGTGCCAGTAGGGAATTTGCTAGCGGGATCACAGATACGCAGTATTTT.

The chain couples TRBV25-1 to TRBJ2-1; unclear D gene. Trimming shortened V by 6 bases and J by 8 bases, and 11 bases separated the two germline ends. Germline lookup yields CDR1 MGHDK and CDR2 SYGVNS. This CDR3 spans 12 amino acids. The CDR3 loop is CASRGNEDEQFF. In nucleotides, the CDR3 is TGTGCCAGCAGAGGAAACGAGGATGAGCAGTTCTTC.

The rearrangement links TRBV7-2 to TRBJ2-3; no reliable D call. The V end was cut by 5 bases, the J end by 5 bases, with 11 bases between. The CDR3 runs 13 residues. Germline V gives CDR1 SGHTA, CDR2 FQGNSA. The CDR3 sequence: CASSIMPGDTQYF. CDR3 nucleotide sequence: TGTGCCAGCAGCATAATGCCAGGAGATACGCAGTATTTT.

The CDR3 nucleotides are TGCGCCAGCAGCGCGACTAGCGGGAGTAGGGCCCAGTACTTC. It encodes CASSATSGSRAQYF. This chain links TRBV5-1 with TRBJ2-5, with TRBD2 matching 12 bases. This CDR3 contains 14 residues. CDR1 is SGHRS, CDR2 YFSETQ, per germline. The ends lost 4 bases at V and 9 bases at J; junction bases unmatched: 7.

This clone was found once. J is TRBJ2-5 and V is TRBV19; TRBD1 matches at 10 bases. This CDR3 comprises 16 residues. From germline, CDR1 is LNHDA and CDR2 SQIVND (reference sequence). V was clipped by 4 bases and J by 4 bases; unmatched bases: 9. The CDR3 is CASSTRTGGRIETQYF. Here the CDR3 DNA reads TGTGCCAGTAGTACAAGGACAGGGGGAAGAATAGAGACCCAGTACTTC. Supplemented by reference TRBV19 and TRBJ2-5, the full variable domain reads DGGITQSPKYLFRKEGQNVTLSCEQNLNHDAMYWYRQDPGQGLRLIYYSQIVNDFQKGDIAEGYSVSREKKESFPLTVTSAQKNPTAFYLCASSTRTGGRIETQYFGPGTRLLVL.

This chain links TRBV7-2 with TRBJ1-6, with 9 nucleotides matching TRBD1. CDR1 SGHTA and CDR2 FQGNSA come from the germline V gene. V was pared by 5 bases and J by 16 bases, with 12 bases of the junction left unmatched. The CDR3 runs to 14 residues. This chain's CDR3 is CASSPPGQGLLLHF. The DNA for the CDR3 is TGTGCCAGCAGCCCTCCGGGACAGGGACTATTGCTCCACTTT.

This clone was detected only once. The CDR3 sequence is CASSPTGKGGGNTIYF. The CDR3 nucleotides are TGTGCCAGCAGCCCGACGGGAAAGGGAGGAGGAAACACCATATATTTT. The rearrangement uses TRBV7-9 and TRBJ1-3, with D unclear. The germline gives CDR1 SEHNR, CDR2 FQNEAQ (reference sequence). The CDR3 spans 16 residues. With 5 bases removed from V and 4 bases from J, the gap between germline ends came to 18 bases.

V and J are TRBV7-9 and TRBJ2-1, with 9 bases matching TRBD1. The CDR3 loop spans 15 amino acids. The germline V gene has CDR1 SEHNR and CDR2 FQNEAQ (reference sequence). After removal of 3 bases from V and 6 bases from J, the junction contained 6 bases not matched to a gene. CDR3 in amino acids: CASSFKGQGINEQFF. The CDR3 coding sequence is TGTGCCAGCAGCTTCAAGGGACAGGGAATCAATGAGCAGTTCTTC.

The chain joins TRBV5-4 to TRBJ2-7; 8 bases are shared with TRBD1. This CDR3 contains 15 residues. Germline lookup yields CDR1 SGHNT and CDR2 YYREEE (reference sequence). The J segment lost 3 bases and the V segment lost 1 base, leaving 6 bases of the junction unmatched. In DNA form, the CDR3 reads TGTGCCAGCAGCTTGAGCTCAGGGGGCCTCTACGAGCAGTACTTC. Translating gives CASSLSSGGLYEQYF. The complete variable domain, with remaining parts taken from reference TRBV5-4 and TRBJ2-7, reads ETGVTQSPTHLIKTRGQQVTLRCSSQSGHNTVSWYQQALGQGPQFIFQYYREEENGRGNFPPRFSGLQFPNYSSELNVNALELDDSALYLCASSLSSGGLYEQYFGPGTRLTVT.

This chain uses TRBV9 with TRBJ2-1; 7 bases fit TRBD2. The ends lost 3 bases at V and 0 bases at J; junction bases unmatched: 3. The V gene's germline CDR1 is SGDLS and CDR2 YYNGEE. CDR3 length: 15 residues. DNA of the CDR3: TGTGCCAGCAGCGCAACGGGGGGCTCCTACAATGAGCAGTTCTTC. Its translation: CASSATGGSYNEQFF.

The rearrangement links TRBV5-1 to TRBJ1-2; D is possibly TRBD1 (5 bases). In germline, CDR1 is SGHRS, CDR2 YFSETQ. This CDR3 contains 14 residues. Trimming pared 0 bases from V and 2 bases from J, leaving 8 bases between. CDR3 loop: CASSLEGSNYGYTF. CDR3 DNA sequence: TGCGCCAGCAGCTTGGAGGGGTCGAACTATGGCTACACCTTC. Looking up the rest from reference TRBV5-1 and TRBJ1-2 gives the full variable domain: KAGVTQTPRYLIKTRGQQVTLSCSPISGHRSVSWYQQTPGQGLQFLFEYFSETQRNKGNFPGRFSGRQFSNSRSEMNVSTLELGDSALYLCASSLEGSNYGYTFGSGTRLTVV.